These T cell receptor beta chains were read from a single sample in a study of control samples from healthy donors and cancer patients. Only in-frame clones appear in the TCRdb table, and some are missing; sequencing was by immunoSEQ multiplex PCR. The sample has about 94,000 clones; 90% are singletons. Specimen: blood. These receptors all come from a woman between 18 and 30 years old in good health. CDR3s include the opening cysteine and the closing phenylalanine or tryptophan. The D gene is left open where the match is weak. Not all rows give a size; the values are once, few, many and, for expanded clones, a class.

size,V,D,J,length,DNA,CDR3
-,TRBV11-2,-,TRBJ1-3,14,TGTGCCAGCAGCCAGGACAGCCCTGGAAACACCATATATTTT,CASSQDSPGNTIYF
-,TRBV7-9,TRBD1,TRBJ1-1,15,TGTGCCAGCAGCTCTAATGACAGGGGGAACACTGAAGCTTTCTTT,CASSSNDRGNTEAFF
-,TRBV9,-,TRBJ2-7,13,TGTGCCAGCAGCCCTCAGGACGTCTACGAGCAGTACTTC,CASSPQDVYEQYF
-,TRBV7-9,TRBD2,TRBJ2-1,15,TGTGCCAGCAGCCAAAAGGGAGCGGGGGAGAATGAGCAGTTCTTC,CASSQKGAGENEQFF
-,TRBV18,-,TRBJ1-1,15,TGTGCCAGCTCACCACCGGGCAGGATGAACACTGAAGCTTTCTTT,CASSPPGRMNTEAFF
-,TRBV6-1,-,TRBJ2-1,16,TGTGCCAGCAGTGAACGCCCGGTGAGCTCCTACAATGAGCAGTTCTTC,CASSERPVSSYNEQFF
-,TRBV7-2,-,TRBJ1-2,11,TGTGCCAGCAGCTCCCCCTATGGCTACACCTTC,CASSSPYGYTF
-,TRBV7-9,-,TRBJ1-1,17,TGTGCCAGCAGCTTAGTTTCTGGGCCGGCTTTGAACACTGAAGCTTTCTTT,CASSLVSGPALNTEAFF
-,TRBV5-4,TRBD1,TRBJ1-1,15,TGTGCCAGCAGCTCTCCGGGACAGGGGAACACTGAAGCTTTCTTT,CASSSPGQGNTEAFF
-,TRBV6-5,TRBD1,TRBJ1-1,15,TGTGCCAGCAGCCGTGGGGACAGGGAGTTCTCTGAAGCTTTCTTT,CASSRGDREFSEAFF
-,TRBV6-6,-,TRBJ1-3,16,TGTGCCAGCAGTTACTCTGGGGTCCTCTCTGGAAACACCATATATTTT,CASSYSGVLSGNTIYF
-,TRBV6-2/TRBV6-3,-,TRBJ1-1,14,TGTGCCAGCAGTTCCTACGTCCTGAACACTGAAGCTTTCTTT,CASSSYVLNTEAFF
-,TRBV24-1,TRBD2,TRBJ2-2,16,TGTGCCACCAGAACTAGCGGGGGGCCGAACACCGGGGAGCTGTTTTTT,CATRTSGGPNTGELFF
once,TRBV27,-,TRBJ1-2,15,TGTGCCAGCAGTTTATCTGGACGGTTAGGACATGGCTACACCTTC,CASSLSGRLGHGYTF
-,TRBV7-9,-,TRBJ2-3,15,TGTGCCAGCAGCTTAGGGTTGGGTAGCTCAGATACGCAGTATTTT,CASSLGLGSSDTQYF
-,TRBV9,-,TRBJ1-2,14,TGTGCCAGCAGCGCTCAGCCCTCAGGGATTGGCTACACCTTC,CASSAQPSGIGYTF
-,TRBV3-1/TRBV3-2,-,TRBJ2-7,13,TGTGCCAGCAGCCTACAGGGCCCCTACGAGCAGTACTTC,CASSLQGPYEQYF
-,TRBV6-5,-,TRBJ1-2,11,TGTGCCATCTCCGCGGGGTATGGCTACACCTTC,CAISAGYGYTF
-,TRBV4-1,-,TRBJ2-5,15,TGCGCCAGCAGCCCCTCCCCGCGGGGGCCGGAGACCCAGTACTTC,CASSPSPRGPETQYF
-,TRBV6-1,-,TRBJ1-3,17,TGTGCCAGCAGTGAAGTCCCCCGGGGGTTCTCTGGAAACACCATATATTTT,CASSEVPRGFSGNTIYF
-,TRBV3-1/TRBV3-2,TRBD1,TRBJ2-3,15,TGTGCCAGCAGTCTCGGGACAGGGGGGGCAGATACGCAGTATTTT,CASSLGTGGADTQYF
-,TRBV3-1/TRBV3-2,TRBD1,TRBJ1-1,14,TGTGCCAGCAGCTTCGACAGGGGGAACACTGAAGCTTTCTTT,CASSFDRGNTEAFF
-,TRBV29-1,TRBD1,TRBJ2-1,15,TGCAGCGTGGATAGTGGGACAGGAGGGGAGAATGAGCAGTTCTTC,CSVDSGTGGENEQFF
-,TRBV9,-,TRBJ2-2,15,TGTGCCAGCAGCGGTAGGAACAGGGACACCGGGGAGCTGTTTTTT,CASSGRNRDTGELFF
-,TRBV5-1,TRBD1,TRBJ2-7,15,TGCGCCAGCAGCCCCACCGTACAGGGGATTTACGAGCAGTACTTC,CASSPTVQGIYEQYF
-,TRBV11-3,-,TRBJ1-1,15,TGTGCCAGCAGCCAAAGAGGGCGAGCCAACACTGAAGCTTTCTTT,CASSQRGRANTEAFF
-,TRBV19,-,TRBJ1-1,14,TGTGCCAGTAGTATTCCGACCATGAACACTGAAGCTTTCTTT,CASSIPTMNTEAFF
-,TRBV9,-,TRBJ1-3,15,TGTGCCAGCAGCCCCGTGGAATACTCTGGAAACACCATATATTTT,CASSPVEYSGNTIYF
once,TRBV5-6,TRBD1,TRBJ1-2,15,TGTGCCAGCAGCATGGGGACAGGCCTTAACTATGGCTACACCTTC,CASSMGTGLNYGYTF
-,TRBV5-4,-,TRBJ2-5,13,TGTGCCAGCAGCTCCCGGGACCAAGAGACCCAGTACTTC,CASSSRDQETQYF
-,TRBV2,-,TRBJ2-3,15,TGTGCCAGCAGATTAGGCGGGTCCCGCACAGATACGCAGTATTTT,CASRLGGSRTDTQYF
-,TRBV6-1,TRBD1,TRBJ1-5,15,TGTGCCAGCAGTGAACTAGGGGGCCAAGCCCAGCCCCAGCATTTT,CASSELGGQAQPQHF
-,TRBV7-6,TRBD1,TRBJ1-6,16,TGTGCCAGCAGCTCTACGGCGCAGGGGGCCGTTTCACCCCTCCACTTT,CASSSTAQGAVSPLHF
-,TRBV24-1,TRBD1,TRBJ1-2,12,TGTGCCACCAGTGATGGACAGGTTGGCTACACCTTC,CATSDGQVGYTF
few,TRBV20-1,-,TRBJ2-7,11,TGCAGTGCTAGAGGAACGAGGGAGCAGTACTTC,CSARGTREQYF
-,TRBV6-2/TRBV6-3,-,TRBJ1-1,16,TGTGCCAGCAGTAGACTGACCTGGGCCGCGGACACTGAAGCTTTCTTT,CASSRLTWAADTEAFF
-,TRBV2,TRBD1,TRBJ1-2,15,TGTGCCAGCACGTCGAGGGACAGGGGTTCGTATGGCTACACCTTC,CASTSRDRGSYGYTF
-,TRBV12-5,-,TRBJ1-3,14,TGTGCTAGTGGTTTCTCAGGGGTAGAAAACACCATATATTTT,CASGFSGVENTIYF
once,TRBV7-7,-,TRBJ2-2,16,TGTGCCAGCAGCTTAGAGCCAGGGGTGAACACCGGGGAGCTGTTTTTT,CASSLEPGVNTGELFF
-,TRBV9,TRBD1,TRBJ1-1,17,TGTGCCAGCAGCTCCTCCCAAGGACAGGGCGGGAATACTGAAGCTTTCTTT,CASSSSQGQGGNTEAFF